This TCR beta chain derives from a study of T cells in narcolepsy (dated by TCRdb to between 2017 and 2018). With regard to the full study: The study enrolled patients with narcolepsy type 1 or type 2 (NT1, NT2) together with healthy control donors. The study sought autoreactive T cells targeting hypocretin neuron self-antigens (hypocretin, TRIB2) in narcolepsy patients, using TCR Vbeta sequencing to track clonotypes in blood and CSF. Findings and caveats that apply to the study as a whole: No sequences matching autoreactive T cell clones were present in some of the blood memory CD4+ repertoires from patients and controls. Patients and controls had comparable numbers of sequenced blood memory CD4+ clonotypes, averaging about 37,000 and 33,000, respectively. Plots comparing CSF and blood CD4+ T cell clonotypes from the same patient highlighted HCRT-specific and TRIB2-specific autoreactive clonotypes. Autoreactive clonotypes were reported to be detected serially in the blood of the same patients and of different patients, but not in the blood of healthy controls.

Turning to this clone: Its cognate antigen has yet to be identified. Qualities for individual bases were not recorded, and no much larger clone is one base off.

The CDR3 numbers 14 residues from cysteine through phenylalanine. This entry keeps only the CDR3 DNA: 42 bases, framed from base 1. V and J are truncated by 0 bases and 3 bases respectively, leaving an intervening sequence of 9 bases. The germline V gene provides CDR1 MNHNS and CDR2 SASEGT. The method was the immunoSEQ multiplex PCR assay. TCRdb's version of the immuneACCESS table is confined to in-frame rearrangements and falls short of the full clone set. An unresolved V gene accounts for under half of the shortfall where checked; the remainder is of unknown origin. In this sample the table shows under 35,000 clones, roughly 88% of which occur a single time. The biggest ten clones account for approximately 1.2% of the sample. For TCR Vbeta sequencing, memory CD4+ T cells were sorted ex vivo from the peripheral blood of both healthy controls and narcolepsy patients.

The chain employs TRBV6-1 and TRBJ2-7, with the D gene call left open. The sequence came from a human donor with narcolepsy. Input material: CD45RA- memory CD4+ T cells from PBMCs. The cell subset or site label here, explained by the study, means: memory T cells sorted ex vivo from peripheral blood. At the DNA level, the sequence is TGTGCCAGCAGTGAAGCGCAGGCGTTCTACGAGCAGTACTTC. This gives the protein CASSEAQAFYEQYF.